The clone carrying this T cell receptor (beta chain) showed up just a few times. Its antigen is as yet unknown. Germline CDR1 is KGHSH and CDR2 is LQKENI. With 5 bases removed from V and 12 bases from J, the gap between germline ends came to 19 bases. The CDR3 runs to 13 residues. The single heparinised draw taken from each donor contained about 110 mL of blood on average. All of the sorted populations showed purity greater than 95%. These data come from a study of beta chain features in type 1 diabetes. Looking at the study overall: When patients were set against healthy donors, age, gender and cell yields were similar. The study, taken as a whole, reports: A closer apparent resemblance between naive, central memory and Treg TCRB repertoires was seen in patients than in healthy donors.

Investigators reverse transcribed all isolated RNA, so they sequenced expressed TCRB transcripts. TCRdb's table, derived via immunoSEQ multiplex PCR, lists solely in-frame clones and lacks some. The sample has around 500,000 clones, 30% seen once. The chain is built from TRBV18 and TRBJ1-2, with a possible D match to TRBD1 (6 bases). The sample comprised naive CD4+ T cells from blood. This clonotype was obtained from a man aged 18 to 30 in good health. The CDR3 loop is CASSASEQGSNTF. In nucleotides, the CDR3 is TGTGCCAGCTCAGCAAGCGAACAGGGTTCTAACACCTTC.